The clone carrying this TCR beta chain was detected ten times or more. No antigen is known for it. Time point denoted: newly diagnosed GD, antithyroid drugs for less than 3 months. Preparation of the TCR library used RNA extracted from PBMCs. This sample stems from a study of regulatory T cells in long-lasting Graves disease. Overall study results and limits: Between persistent patients, about 2,800 public clonotypes were shared, exceeding the roughly 940 shared between new patients. It is possible that accuracy was reduced by the small size of the sample.

Construction of TCR beta libraries relied on iRepertoire HTBI primers and on Arm-PCR targeting CDR3 regions. Via MiXCR, TCRdb re-called the multiplex PCR reads, giving one row per CDR3 protein. The sample holds over 300,000 distinct CDR3 sequences, roughly a sixth seen once. The CDR3 has 14 residues. Trimming stripped 4 bases from V and 5 bases from J, with 12 bases between. Germline V gene data show CDR1 as SGHRS and CDR2 as YFSETQ. This chain links TRBV5-1 with TRBJ1-4; D perhaps matches TRBD1 (6 bases). The specimen comprised peripheral blood mononuclear cells (PBMCs), sampled at new diagnosis, from a patient treated with antithyroid drugs. This TCR derives from a female donor with Graves disease. The CDR3 loop is CASSTGRGNEKLFF. DNA for the CDR3: TGCGCCAGCAGCACAGGGAGGGGGAATGAAAAACTGTTTTTT.